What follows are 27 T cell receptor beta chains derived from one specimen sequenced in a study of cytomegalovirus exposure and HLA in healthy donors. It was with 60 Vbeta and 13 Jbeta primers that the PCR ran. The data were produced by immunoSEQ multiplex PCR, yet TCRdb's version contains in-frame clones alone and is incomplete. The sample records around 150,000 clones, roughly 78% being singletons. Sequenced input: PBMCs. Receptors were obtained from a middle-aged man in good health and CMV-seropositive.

The CDR3 DNA follows: TGTGCCAGCAGCCGCCGACAGGGAAATGAAAAACTGTTTTTT. This encodes CASSRRQGNEKLFF. The chain carries TRBV14 and TRBJ1-4; 7 bases agree with TRBD1. V lost 4 bases to trimming and J lost 5 bases; unmatched junction nucleotides: 4. Germline V lookup: CDR1 SGHDN, CDR2 FVKESK. The CDR3 has 14 residues.

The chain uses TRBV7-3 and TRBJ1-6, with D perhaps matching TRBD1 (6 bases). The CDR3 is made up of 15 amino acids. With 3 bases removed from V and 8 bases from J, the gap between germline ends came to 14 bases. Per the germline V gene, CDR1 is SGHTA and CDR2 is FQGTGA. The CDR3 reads CASSLPTGLDSPLHF. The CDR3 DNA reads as TGTGCCAGCAGCTTGCCGACAGGTCTCGATTCACCCCTCCACTTT.

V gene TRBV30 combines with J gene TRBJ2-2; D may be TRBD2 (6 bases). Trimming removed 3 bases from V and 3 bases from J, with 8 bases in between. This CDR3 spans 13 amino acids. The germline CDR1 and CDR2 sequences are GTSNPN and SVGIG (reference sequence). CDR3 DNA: TGTGCCTGGAGGGGCGGGGACACCGGGGAGCTGTTTTTT. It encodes CAWRGGDTGELFF.

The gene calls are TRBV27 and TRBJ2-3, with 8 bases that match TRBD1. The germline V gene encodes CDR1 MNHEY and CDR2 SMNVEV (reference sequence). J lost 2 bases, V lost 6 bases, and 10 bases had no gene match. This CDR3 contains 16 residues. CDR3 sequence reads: CASSKQGANPTDTQYF. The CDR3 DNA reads TGTGCCAGCAGCAAGCAGGGGGCCAACCCCACAGATACGCAGTATTTT.

For the CDR3, the DNA is TGTGCCAGCAGTAGAGACAGGACCCGGGGAGGCTACACCTTC. Protein: CASSRDRTRGGYTF. The chain employs TRBV2 and TRBJ1-2, with D possibly TRBD1 on 6 matching bases. Deletions cut 5 bases from V and 8 bases from J, with 18 bases between. Germline V gene sequence: CDR1 SNHLY, CDR2 FYNNEI. This CDR3 contains 14 residues. Full variable domain (rest looked up from reference TRBV2 and TRBJ1-2): EPEVTQTPSHQVTQMGQEVILRCVPISNHLYFYWYRQILGQKVEFLVSFYNNEISEKSEIFDDQFSVERPDGSNFTLKIRSTKLEDSAMYFCASSRDRTRGGYTFGSGTRLTVV.

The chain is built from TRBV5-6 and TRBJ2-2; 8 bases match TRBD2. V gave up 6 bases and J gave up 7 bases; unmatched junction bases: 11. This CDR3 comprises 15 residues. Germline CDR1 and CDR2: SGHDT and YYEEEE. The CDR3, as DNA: TGTGCCAGCATACTAGCGGCGGGTATGAGCGGGGAGCTGTTTTTT. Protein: CASILAAGMSGELFF.

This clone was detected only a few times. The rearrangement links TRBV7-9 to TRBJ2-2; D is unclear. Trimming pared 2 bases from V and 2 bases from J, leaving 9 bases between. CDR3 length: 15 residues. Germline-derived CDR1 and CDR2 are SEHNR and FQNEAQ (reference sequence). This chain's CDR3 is CASSLKPVNTGELFF. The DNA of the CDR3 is TGTGCCAGCAGCTTAAAACCGGTTAACACCGGGGAGCTGTTTTTT.

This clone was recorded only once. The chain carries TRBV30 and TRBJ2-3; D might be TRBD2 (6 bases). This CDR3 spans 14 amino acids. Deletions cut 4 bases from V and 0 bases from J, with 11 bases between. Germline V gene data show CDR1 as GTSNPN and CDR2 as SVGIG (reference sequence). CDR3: CAWMRGISTDTQYF. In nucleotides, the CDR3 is TGTGCCTGGATGCGGGGAATAAGCACAGATACGCAGTATTTT. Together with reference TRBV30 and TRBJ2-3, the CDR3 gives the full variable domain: SQTIHQWPATLVQPVGSPLSLECTVEGTSNPNLYWYRQAAGRGLQLLFYSVGIGQISSEVPQNLSASRPQDRQFILSSKKLLLSDSGFYLCAWMRGISTDTQYFGPGTRLTVL.

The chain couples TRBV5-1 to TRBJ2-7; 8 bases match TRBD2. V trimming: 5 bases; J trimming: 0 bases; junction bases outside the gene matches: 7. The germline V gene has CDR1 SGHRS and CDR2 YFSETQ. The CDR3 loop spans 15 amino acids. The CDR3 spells CASRRGDMSSYEQYF. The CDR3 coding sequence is TGCGCCAGCAGGCGGGGGGACATGAGCTCCTACGAGCAGTACTTC.

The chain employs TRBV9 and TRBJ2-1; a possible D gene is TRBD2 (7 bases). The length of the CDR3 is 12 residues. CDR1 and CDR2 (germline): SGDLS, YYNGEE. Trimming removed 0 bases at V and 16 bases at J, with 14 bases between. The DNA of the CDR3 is TGTGCCAGCAGCGTAGCTGGGGGGGGCCAATTCTTC. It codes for CASSVAGGGQFF.

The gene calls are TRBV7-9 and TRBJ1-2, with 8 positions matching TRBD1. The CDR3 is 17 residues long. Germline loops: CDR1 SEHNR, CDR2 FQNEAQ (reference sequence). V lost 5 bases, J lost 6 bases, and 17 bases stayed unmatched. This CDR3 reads CASSSRRTGPSGNGYTF. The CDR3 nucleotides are TGTGCCAGCAGCAGCCGGAGGACAGGGCCCTCGGGGAATGGCTACACCTTC. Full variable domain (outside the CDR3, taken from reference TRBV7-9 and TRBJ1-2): DTGVSQNPRHKITKRGQNVTFRCDPISEHNRLYWYRQTLGQGPEFLTYFQNEAQLEKSRLLSDRFSAERPKGSFSTLEIQRTEQGDSAMYLCASSSRRTGPSGNGYTFGSGTRLTVV.

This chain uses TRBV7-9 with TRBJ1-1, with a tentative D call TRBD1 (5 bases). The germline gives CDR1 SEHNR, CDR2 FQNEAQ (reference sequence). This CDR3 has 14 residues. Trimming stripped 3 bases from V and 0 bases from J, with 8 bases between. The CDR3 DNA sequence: TGTGCCAGCAGCTTGGGGGGAATGAACACTGAAGCTTTCTTT. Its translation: CASSLGGMNTEAFF.

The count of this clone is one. CDR3 in amino acids: CASSLGSDNEQFF. CDR3 in DNA: TGTGCCAGCAGCTTAGGCAGTGACAATGAGCAGTTCTTC. This chain links TRBV7-9 with TRBJ2-1; no definite D call. Trimming removed 1 base at V and 5 bases at J, with 6 bases between. This CDR3 contains 13 residues. Germline V lookup: CDR1 SEHNR, CDR2 FQNEAQ (reference sequence).

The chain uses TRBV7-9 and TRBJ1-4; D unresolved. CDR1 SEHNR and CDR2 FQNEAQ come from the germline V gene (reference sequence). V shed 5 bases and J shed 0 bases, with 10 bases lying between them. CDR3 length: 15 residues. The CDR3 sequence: CASSPDTSTNEKLFF. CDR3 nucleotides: TGTGCCAGCAGCCCAGACACCTCAACTAATGAAAAACTGTTTTTT.

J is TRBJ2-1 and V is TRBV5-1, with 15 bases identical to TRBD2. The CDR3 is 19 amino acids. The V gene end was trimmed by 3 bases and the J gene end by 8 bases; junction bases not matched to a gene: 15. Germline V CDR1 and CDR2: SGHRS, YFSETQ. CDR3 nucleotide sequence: TGCGCCAGCAGCTGGACTAGCGGGGGGGCCGCGGCGGCCTTAGATGAGCAGTTCTTC. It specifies CASSWTSGGAAAALDEQFF.

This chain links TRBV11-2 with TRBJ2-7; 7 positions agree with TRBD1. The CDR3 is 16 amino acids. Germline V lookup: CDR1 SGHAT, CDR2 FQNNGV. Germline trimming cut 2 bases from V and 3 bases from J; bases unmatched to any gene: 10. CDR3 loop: CASSLSHGSGGYEQYF. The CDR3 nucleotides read TGTGCCAGCAGCTTATCCCACGGATCAGGGGGCTACGAGCAGTACTTC.

DNA of the CDR3: TGTGCCAGTAGTACCCGACAGGGGCGTAAGGACGAGCAGTACTTC. Its protein is CASSTRQGRKDEQYF. The chain combines TRBV19 with TRBJ2-7; 8 nucleotides match TRBD1. Germline V CDR1 and CDR2: LNHDA, SQIVND (reference sequence). V gave up 4 bases and J gave up 5 bases; unmatched junction bases: 10. The CDR3 contains 15 residues.

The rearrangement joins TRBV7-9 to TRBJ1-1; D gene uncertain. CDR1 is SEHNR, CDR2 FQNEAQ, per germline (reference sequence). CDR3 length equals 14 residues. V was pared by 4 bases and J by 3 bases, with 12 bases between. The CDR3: CASSSRAGDTEAFF. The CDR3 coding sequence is TGTGCCAGCAGCTCGAGGGCCGGGGACACTGAAGCTTTCTTT.

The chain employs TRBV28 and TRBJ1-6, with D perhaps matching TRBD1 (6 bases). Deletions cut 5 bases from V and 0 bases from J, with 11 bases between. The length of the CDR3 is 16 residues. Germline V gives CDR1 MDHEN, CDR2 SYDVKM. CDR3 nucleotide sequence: TGTGCCAGCAGTAACAGGGAAAACTCCTATAATTCACCCCTCCACTTT. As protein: CASSNRENSYNSPLHF.

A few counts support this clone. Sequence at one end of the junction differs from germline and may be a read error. CDR3: CASSDLGGYRVF. In DNA form, the CDR3 reads TGTGCCAGTAGCGATCTGGGGGGGTACCGCGTATTT. The chain couples TRBV19 to TRBJ2-3; 7 bases align to TRBD2. The CDR3 loop spans 12 amino acids. Germline V gives CDR1 LNHDA, CDR2 SQIVND (reference sequence).

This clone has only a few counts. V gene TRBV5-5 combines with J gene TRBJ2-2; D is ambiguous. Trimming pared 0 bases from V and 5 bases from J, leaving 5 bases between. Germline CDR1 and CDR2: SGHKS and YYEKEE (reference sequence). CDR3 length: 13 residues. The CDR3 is CASSLGGTGELFF. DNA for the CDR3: TGTGCCAGCAGCTTGGGAGGAACCGGGGAGCTGTTTTTT. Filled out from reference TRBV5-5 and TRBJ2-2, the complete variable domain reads DAGVTQSPTHLIKTRGQQVTLRCSPISGHKSVSWYQQVLGQGPQFIFQYYEKEERGRGNFPDRFSARQFPNYSSELNVNALLLGDSALYLCASSLGGTGELFFGEGSRLTVL.

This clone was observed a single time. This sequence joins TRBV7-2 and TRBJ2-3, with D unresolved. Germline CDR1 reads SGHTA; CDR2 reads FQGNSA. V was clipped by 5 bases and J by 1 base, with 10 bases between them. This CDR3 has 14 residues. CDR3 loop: CASSPLTGTDTQYF. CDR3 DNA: TGTGCCAGCAGCCCTCTCACGGGCACAGATACGCAGTATTTT.

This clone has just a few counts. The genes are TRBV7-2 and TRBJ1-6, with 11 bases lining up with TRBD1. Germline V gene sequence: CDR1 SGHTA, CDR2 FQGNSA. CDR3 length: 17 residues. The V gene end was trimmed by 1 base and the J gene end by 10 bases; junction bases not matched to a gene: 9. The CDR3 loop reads CASSLGPPGTGGSPLHF. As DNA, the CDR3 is TGTGCCAGCAGCTTAGGGCCTCCCGGGACAGGGGGGTCACCCCTCCACTTT.

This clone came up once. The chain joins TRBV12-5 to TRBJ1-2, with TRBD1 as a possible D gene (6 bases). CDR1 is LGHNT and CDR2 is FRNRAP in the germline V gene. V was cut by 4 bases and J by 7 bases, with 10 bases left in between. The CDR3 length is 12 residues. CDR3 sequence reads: CASGSTGFGYTF. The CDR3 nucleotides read TGTGCTAGTGGTTCAACAGGGTTTGGCTACACCTTC.

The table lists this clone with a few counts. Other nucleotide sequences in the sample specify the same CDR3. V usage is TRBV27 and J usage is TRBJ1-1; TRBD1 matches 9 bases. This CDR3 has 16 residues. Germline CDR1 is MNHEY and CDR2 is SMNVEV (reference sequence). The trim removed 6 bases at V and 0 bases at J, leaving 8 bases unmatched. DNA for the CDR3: TGTGCCAGCAGGCGTGGACAGGGGACAGTGAACACTGAAGCTTTCTTT. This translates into CASRRGQGTVNTEAFF.

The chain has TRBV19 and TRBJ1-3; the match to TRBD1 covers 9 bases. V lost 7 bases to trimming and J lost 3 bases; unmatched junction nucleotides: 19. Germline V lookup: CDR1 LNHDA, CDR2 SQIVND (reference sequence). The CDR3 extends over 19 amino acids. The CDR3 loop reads CASTRRGTGSFGYGNTIYF. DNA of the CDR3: TGTGCCAGTACCAGGCGAGGGACAGGGAGTTTTGGGTATGGAAACACCATATATTTT.

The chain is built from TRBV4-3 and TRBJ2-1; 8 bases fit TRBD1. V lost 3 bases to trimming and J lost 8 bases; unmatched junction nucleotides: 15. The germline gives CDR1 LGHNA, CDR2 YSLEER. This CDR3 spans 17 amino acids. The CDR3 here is CASSHQTTGTGSDEQFF. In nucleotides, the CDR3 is TGCGCCAGCAGCCACCAAACCACCGGGACAGGTTCCGATGAGCAGTTCTTC.